The rows below give T cell receptor beta chains drawn from one sample of a study of T-cell memory formation after mild COVID-19. From the 5' RACE reads, TCRdb called clonotypes with MiXCR, one entry per CDR3 protein. The sample records a few hundred thousand distinct CDR3 sequences, roughly 20% being singletons. The sample consisted of PBMCs or a T cell subset sorted from them (not recorded which). These receptors were collected from an adult woman who had mild COVID-19 (a few samples of this study predate the infection). Cell type and time point are not known. The CDR3 runs from the conserved cysteine through the conserved F or W. D genes are given only for firm matches. Not all rows give a size; the values are once, few, many and, for expanded clones, a class.

clone_size cdr3_length j_call d_call v_call cdr3_nt cdr3_aa
few 16 TRBJ2-1 - TRBV4-3 TGCGCCAGCAGCCAAGGGCACGGGGGAGGGGGGATGGAGCAGTTCTTC CASSQGHGGGGMEQFF
- 14 TRBJ1-2 - TRBV4-1 TGCGCCAGCAGCCAAGAAAGCAGGGCCTATGGCTACACCTTC CASSQESRAYGYTF
few 15 TRBJ1-5 - TRBV5-6 TGTGCCAGCAGCTTGACGGGCAGGGGTGATCAGCCCCAGCATTTT CASSLTGRGDQPQHF
- 12 TRBJ1-1 - TRBV7-3 TGTGCCAGCAAAAATACGGGCACTGAAGCTTTCTTT CASKNTGTEAFF
- 19 TRBJ2-2 TRBD2 TRBV4-3 TGCGCCAGCAGCCAAGATCGTAGCGGGAGGGCCGTGGACACCGGGGAGCTGTTTTTT CASSQDRSGRAVDTGELFF
many 15 TRBJ2-3 TRBD1 TRBV29-1 TGCAGCGTTGAAGATGGGACAGGGGCCACAGATACGCAGTATTTT CSVEDGTGATDTQYF
once 15 TRBJ2-1 - TRBV20-1 TGCAGTGCTATTGGATTGAGGGCCGGGTACAATGAGCAGTTCTTC CSAIGLRAGYNEQFF
- 15 TRBJ2-7 TRBD1 TRBV6-1 TGTGCCAGCAGTGTCGTACAGGGGGCGGTCTACGAGCAGTACTTC CASSVVQGAVYEQYF
few 13 TRBJ1-2 - TRBV2 TGTGCCACCCTGGGACCTACGGGGGGAGGCTACACCTTC CATLGPTGGGYTF
few 13 TRBJ2-3 TRBD2 TRBV12-3/TRBV12-4 TGTGCCAGCAAGGGACTAGTGGCAGATACGCAGTATTTT CASKGLVADTQYF
- 17 TRBJ2-1 TRBD2 TRBV6-1 TGTGCCAGCAGTGATTATGAGGGAGGGAGCTCCTACAATGAGCAGTTCTTC CASSDYEGGSSYNEQFF
few 15 TRBJ1-2 TRBD1 TRBV7-6 TGTGCCAGCAGCCGATTCGACAGGGGTAGGGATGGCTACACCTTC CASSRFDRGRDGYTF
- 15 TRBJ2-7 TRBD2 TRBV3-1 TGTGCCAGCAGCCAAGGGCTAGCGGGAGGTCGCGAGCAGTACTTC CASSQGLAGGREQYF
few 12 TRBJ2-1 - TRBV12-3/TRBV12-4 TGTGCCAGCAGTCGAACCAACAATGAGCAGTTCTTC CASSRTNNEQFF
- 16 TRBJ1-2 - TRBV5-1 TGCGCCAGCAGCTTGGTTCAGGGCCCCGATAACTATGGCTACACCTTC CASSLVQGPDNYGYTF
- 12 TRBJ1-5 - TRBV27 TGTGCCAGCAGTTACACGGGCGGGCCCCAGCATTTT CASSYTGGPQHF
few 18 TRBJ2-1 TRBD2 TRBV2 TGTGCCAGCAGTGTCGACGCGACTAGCGGGCCGAAACTCAATGAGCAGTTCTTC CASSVDATSGPKLNEQFF
- 14 TRBJ2-1 - TRBV5-1 TGCGCCAGCGGGACGGGGAGCTCCTACAATGAGCAGTTCTTC CASGTGSSYNEQFF
- 14 TRBJ2-2 - TRBV7-3 TGTGCCAGCAGACTGACTAGAAACACCGGGGAGCTGTTTTTT CASRLTRNTGELFF
few 13 TRBJ2-1 - TRBV7-6 TGTGCCAGCAGCCGAAGCGAGGGCAATGAGCAGTTCTTC CASSRSEGNEQFF
few 15 TRBJ1-4 TRBD1 TRBV25-1 TGTGCCAGCAGTGAGGGGGGGACAGGGGGTGAAAAACTGTTTTTT CASSEGGTGGEKLFF
- 15 TRBJ2-5 - TRBV7-9 TGTGCCAGCAGCCCTTCAGGAGGCACGCAAGAGACCCAGTACTTC CASSPSGGTQETQYF
few 15 TRBJ2-7 - TRBV7-9 TGTGCCAGCAGCTTAGTGATCGCCAGGGCCTACGAGCAGTACTTC CASSLVIARAYEQYF
- 12 TRBJ1-1 TRBD1 TRBV12-3/TRBV12-4 TGTGCCAGCAGTGTCGGGACAGGTGAAGCTTTCTTT CASSVGTGEAFF
- 15 TRBJ1-1 - TRBV20-1 TGCAGTGCTAAACCCTTGAAGGCGACGAACACTGAAGCTTTCTTT CSAKPLKATNTEAFF
few 15 TRBJ2-1 TRBD1 TRBV6-6 TGTGCCAGCAGTTATCTCGGGACAGGGGGCAATGAGCAGTTCTTC CASSYLGTGGNEQFF
- 10 TRBJ1-2 - TRBV20-1 TGCAGTGCTAGGTGGGATGGCTACACCTTC CSARWDGYTF
- 19 TRBJ1-2 TRBD1 TRBV28 TGTGCCAGCAGACTACACCCCACCGCCGGGACAGGGTTGAACTATGGCTACACCTTC CASRLHPTAGTGLNYGYTF
few 12 TRBJ2-7 TRBD1 TRBV5-1 TGCGCCAGCAGCTCACAGGGGTGGGAGCAGTACTTC CASSSQGWEQYF
few 17 TRBJ2-3 TRBD2 TRBV4-1 TGCGCCAGCAGCCATACACGGACTAGCGGGGTCACAGATACGCAGTATTTT CASSHTRTSGVTDTQYF
- 15 TRBJ2-3 TRBD2 TRBV7-6 TGTGCCAGCAGCAACTTGCGGGAGGGCGCAGATGCGCAGTATTTT CASSNLREGADAQYF
many 9 TRBJ2-4 - TRBV28 TGTGCCAGCGGGGACATTCAGTACTTC CASGDIQYF
few 18 TRBJ2-3 - TRBV7-9 TGTGCCAGCAGTTTCCCCACAGGAGGGCGATCTAGCACAGATACGCAGTATTTT CASSFPTGGRSSTDTQYF
few 14 TRBJ1-2 TRBD1 TRBV6-2/TRBV6-3 TGTGCCAGCAGTTGGGGACAGGCTGCCTATGGCTACACCTTC CASSWGQAAYGYTF
- 15 TRBJ2-5 - TRBV12-3/TRBV12-4 TGTGCCAGCAGTTTTTTGGTTGGGAGCCAAGAGACCCAGTACTTC CASSFLVGSQETQYF
few 14 TRBJ2-5 - TRBV7-4 TGTGCCAGCAGCCACCTCAGGTCCCAAGAGACCCAGTACTTC CASSHLRSQETQYF
few 16 TRBJ2-3 - TRBV7-9 TGTGCCAGCAGCCCTGGGTCCAGGCCGACCACAGATACGCAGTATTTT CASSPGSRPTTDTQYF